This TCR beta chain derives from a study of cytomegalovirus exposure and HLA in healthy donors. The PCR was carried out with 60 Vbeta primers and 13 Jbeta primers. Here immunoSEQ multiplex PCR was the method, and the copy in TCRdb shows in-frame clones only, minus some. The sample holds roughly 110,000 clones, approximately 82% seen once. Germline V gives CDR1 SGHVS, CDR2 FNYEAQ. This CDR3 has 15 amino acids. V was pared by 3 bases and J by 3 bases, with 15 bases between. The rearrangement links TRBV7-6 to TRBJ2-7, with TRBD2 as a possible D gene (7 bases). The source is a man aged 40-50 years in good health and CMV-seronegative. Material: PBMCs. CDR3: CASSLQEGGIYEQYF. CDR3 bases: TGTGCCAGCAGCTTGCAGGAGGGGGGGATCTACGAGCAGTACTTC. The full variable domain, rest sourced from reference TRBV7-6 and TRBJ2-7, is GAGVSQSPRYKVTKRGQDVALRCDPISGHVSLYWYRQALGQGPEFLTYFNYEAQQDKSGLPNDRFSAERPEGSISTLTIQRTEQRDSAMYRCASSLQEGGIYEQYFGPGTRLTVT.